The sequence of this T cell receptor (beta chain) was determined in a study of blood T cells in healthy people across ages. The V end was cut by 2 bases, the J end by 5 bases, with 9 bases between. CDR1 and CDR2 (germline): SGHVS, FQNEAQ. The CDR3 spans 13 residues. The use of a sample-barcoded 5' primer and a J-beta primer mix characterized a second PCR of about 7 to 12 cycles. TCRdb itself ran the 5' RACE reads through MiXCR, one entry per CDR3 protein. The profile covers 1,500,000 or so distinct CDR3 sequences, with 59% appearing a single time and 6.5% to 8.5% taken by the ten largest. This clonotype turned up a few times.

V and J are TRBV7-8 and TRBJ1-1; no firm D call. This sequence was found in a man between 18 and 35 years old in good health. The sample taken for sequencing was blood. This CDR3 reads CASSLSPRTEAFF. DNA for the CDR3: TGTGCCAGCAGCTTATCCCCTCGTACTGAAGCTTTCTTT.